This paragraph covers one T cell receptor beta chain sequence. Its specificity is unknown. This entry is derived from a study of shared clonotypes between healthy human individuals. Background on the study: Ranging from 18 to 49 in age, donors were two women and a few men. Study-level results: Around 5% was the fraction of naive CD4 clonotypes found shared across several donors.

An assay was performed, and its level was deep. Only in-frame clones appear in the TCRdb table, and some are missing; sequencing was by immunoSEQ multiplex PCR. Of 2 million to 2.5 million clones listed, 95% are singletons. The V end was cut by 5 bases, the J end by 1 base, with 13 bases between. This CDR3 contains 15 residues. Germline V gives CDR1 MNHNS, CDR2 SASEGT. V and J are TRBV6-1 and TRBJ2-3; D may be TRBD2 (5 bases). Sequenced sample: naive CD4+ T cells sorted from blood. Sample subset: CD45RA+ positively selected. This TCR came from a man aged 18-30 years in good health. The CDR3 nucleotides read TGTGCCAGCAGTCCTTCTAGCAGAGGCACAGATACGCAGTATTTT. It translates to CASSPSSRGTDTQYF.